This TCR beta chain is from a study of T cells in Graves' hyperthyroidism and ophthalmopathy. V lost 7 bases and J 0 bases, leaving 7 bases between the germline ends. The CDR3 has 12 amino acids. Germline V gives CDR1 ENHRY, CDR2 SYGVKD. Template material for amplifying TCR beta CDR3 regions consisted of RNA transcripts. TCR CDR3 underwent first-round RT-PCR with the HTBI primer set. MiXCR, applied by TCRdb to the multiplex PCR reads, yields one record per CDR3 protein. The sample lists nearly 750,000 distinct CDR3 sequences; around a third were seen once. This clonotype was obtained from a middle-aged woman with Graves' hyperthyroidism. The rearrangement joins TRBV10-3 to TRBJ2-7, with TRBD2 as a possible D gene (5 bases). Sequencing used blood. The CDR3 loop is CAITAGSYEQYF. CDR3 nucleotides: TGTGCCATCACGGCGGGCTCCTACGAGCAGTACTTC.